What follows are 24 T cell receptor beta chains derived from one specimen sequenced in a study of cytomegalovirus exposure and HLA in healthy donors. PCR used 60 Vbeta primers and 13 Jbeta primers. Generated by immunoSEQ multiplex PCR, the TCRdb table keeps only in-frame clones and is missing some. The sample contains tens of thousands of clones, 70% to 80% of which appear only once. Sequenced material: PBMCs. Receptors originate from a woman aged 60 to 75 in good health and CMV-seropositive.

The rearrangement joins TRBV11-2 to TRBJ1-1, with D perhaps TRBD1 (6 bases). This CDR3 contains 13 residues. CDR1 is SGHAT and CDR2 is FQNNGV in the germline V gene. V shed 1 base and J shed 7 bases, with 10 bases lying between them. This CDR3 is CASSLGTEFEAFF. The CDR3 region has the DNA TGTGCCAGCAGCTTAGGGACAGAGTTTGAAGCTTTCTTT.

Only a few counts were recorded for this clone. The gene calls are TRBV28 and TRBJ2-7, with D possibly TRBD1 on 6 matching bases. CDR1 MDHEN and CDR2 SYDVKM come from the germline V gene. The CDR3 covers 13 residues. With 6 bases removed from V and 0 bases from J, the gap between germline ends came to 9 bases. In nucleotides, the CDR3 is TGTGCCAGCAGCCGAGGGGGCTCCTACGAGCAGTACTTC. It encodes CASSRGGSYEQYF.

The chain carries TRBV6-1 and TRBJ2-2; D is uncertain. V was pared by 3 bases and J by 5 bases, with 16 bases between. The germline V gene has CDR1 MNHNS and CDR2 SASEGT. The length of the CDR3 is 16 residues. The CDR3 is CASSDVSLPGTGELFF. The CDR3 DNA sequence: TGTGCCAGCAGTGACGTCTCCCTGCCCGGGACCGGGGAGCTGTTTTTT.

CDR3 nucleotide sequence: TGTGCCAGCAGCACCCTCACCAATCCGGTGGTTAATTCACCCCTCCACTTT. Translating gives CASSTLTNPVVNSPLHF. The rearrangement joins TRBV5-8 to TRBJ1-6; the D is unclear. The CDR3 contains 17 residues. Germline CDR1 and CDR2: SGHTS and YDEGEE. The V end was cut by 4 bases, the J end by 6 bases, with 20 bases between.

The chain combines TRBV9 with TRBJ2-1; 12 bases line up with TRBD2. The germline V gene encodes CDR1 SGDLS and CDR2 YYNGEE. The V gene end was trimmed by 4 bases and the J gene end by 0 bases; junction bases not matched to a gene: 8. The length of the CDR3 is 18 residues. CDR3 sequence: CASSPEGTSGLSYNEQFF. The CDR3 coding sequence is TGTGCCAGCAGCCCCGAGGGGACTAGCGGGCTCTCCTACAATGAGCAGTTCTTC.

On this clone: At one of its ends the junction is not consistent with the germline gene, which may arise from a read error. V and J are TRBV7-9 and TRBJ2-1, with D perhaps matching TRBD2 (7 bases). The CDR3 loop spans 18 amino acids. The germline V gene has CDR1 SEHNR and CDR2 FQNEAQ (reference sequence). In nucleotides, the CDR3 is TGTACCAGCAGCTTAGGAGAGGCGGGGGCGGGGGAGGGGAATGAGCAGTTCTTC. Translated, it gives CTSSLGEAGAGEGNEQFF.

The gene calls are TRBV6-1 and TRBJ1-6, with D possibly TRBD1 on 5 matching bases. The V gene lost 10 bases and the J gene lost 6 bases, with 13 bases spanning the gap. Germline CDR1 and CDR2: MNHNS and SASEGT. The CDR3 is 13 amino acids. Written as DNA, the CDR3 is TGTGCCACGGTCACAGGTTTTAATTCACCCCTCCACTTT. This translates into CATVTGFNSPLHF.

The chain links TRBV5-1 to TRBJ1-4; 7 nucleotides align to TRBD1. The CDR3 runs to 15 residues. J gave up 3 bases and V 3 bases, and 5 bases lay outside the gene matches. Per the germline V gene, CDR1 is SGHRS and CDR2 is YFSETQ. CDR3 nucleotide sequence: TGCGCCAGCAGCTCAGAGACAGGGTCTAATGAAAAACTGTTTTTT. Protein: CASSSETGSNEKLFF.

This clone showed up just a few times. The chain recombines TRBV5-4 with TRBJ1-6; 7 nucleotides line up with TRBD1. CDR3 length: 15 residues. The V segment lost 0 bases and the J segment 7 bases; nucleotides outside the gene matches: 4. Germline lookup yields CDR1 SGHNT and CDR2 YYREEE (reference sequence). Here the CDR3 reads CASSLVQGDNSPLHF. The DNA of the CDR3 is TGTGCCAGCAGCTTGGTCCAGGGGGACAATTCACCCCTCCACTTT.

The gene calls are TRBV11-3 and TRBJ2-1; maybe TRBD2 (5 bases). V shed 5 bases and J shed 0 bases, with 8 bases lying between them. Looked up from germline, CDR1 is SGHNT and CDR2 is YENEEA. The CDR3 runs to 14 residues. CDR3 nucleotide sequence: TGTGCCAGCAGCCCCGGAGGCTCCTACAATGAGCAGTTCTTC. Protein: CASSPGGSYNEQFF.

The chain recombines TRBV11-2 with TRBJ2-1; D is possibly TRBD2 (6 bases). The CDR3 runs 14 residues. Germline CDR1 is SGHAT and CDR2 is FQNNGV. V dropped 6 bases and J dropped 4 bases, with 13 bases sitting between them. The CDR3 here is CASSSPGDYNEQFF. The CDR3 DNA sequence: TGTGCCAGCAGTTCTCCGGGGGATTACAATGAGCAGTTCTTC.

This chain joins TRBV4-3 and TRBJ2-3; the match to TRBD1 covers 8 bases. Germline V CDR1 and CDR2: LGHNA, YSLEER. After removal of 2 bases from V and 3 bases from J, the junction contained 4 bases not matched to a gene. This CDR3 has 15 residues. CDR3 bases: TGCGCCAGCAGCCAAAACCAGGGGGCGACAGATACGCAGTATTTT. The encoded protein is CASSQNQGATDTQYF.

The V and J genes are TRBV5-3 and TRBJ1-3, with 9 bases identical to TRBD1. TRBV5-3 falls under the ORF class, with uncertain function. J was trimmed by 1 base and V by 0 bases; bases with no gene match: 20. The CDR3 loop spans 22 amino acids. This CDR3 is CARSLAQRYFRGQGKSGNTIYF. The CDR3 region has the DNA TGTGCCAGAAGCTTGGCGCAGAGGTATTTTCGTGGACAGGGGAAATCTGGAAACACCATATATTTT.

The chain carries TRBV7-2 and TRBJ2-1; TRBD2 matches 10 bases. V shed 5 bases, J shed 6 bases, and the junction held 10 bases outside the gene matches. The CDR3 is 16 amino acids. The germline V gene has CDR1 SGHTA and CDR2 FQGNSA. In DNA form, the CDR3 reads TGTGCCAGCAGCCTCAACAGCGGGGGGGTCGGCAATGAGCAGTTCTTC. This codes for CASSLNSGGVGNEQFF. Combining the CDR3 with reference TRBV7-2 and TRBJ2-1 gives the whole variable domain GAGVSQSPSNKVTEKGKDVELRCDPISGHTALYWYRQSLGQGLEFLIYFQGNSAPDKSGLPSDRFSAERTGGSVSTLTIQRTQQEDSAVYLCASSLNSGGVGNEQFFGPGTRLTVL.

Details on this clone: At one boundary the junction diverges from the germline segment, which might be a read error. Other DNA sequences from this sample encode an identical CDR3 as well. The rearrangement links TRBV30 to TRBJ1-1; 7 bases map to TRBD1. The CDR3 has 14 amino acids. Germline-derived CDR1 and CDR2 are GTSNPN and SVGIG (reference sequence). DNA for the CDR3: TGTGCCTGGAACCTAGGACAGGTTAACACTGAGGCTTTCTTT. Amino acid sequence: CAWNLGQVNTEAFF. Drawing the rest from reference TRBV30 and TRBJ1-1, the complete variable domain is SQTIHQWPATLVQPVGSPLSLECTVEGTSNPNLYWYRQAAGRGLQLLFYSVGIGQISSEVPQNLSASRPQDRQFILSSKKLLLSDSGFYLCAWNLGQVNTEAFFGQGTRLTVV.

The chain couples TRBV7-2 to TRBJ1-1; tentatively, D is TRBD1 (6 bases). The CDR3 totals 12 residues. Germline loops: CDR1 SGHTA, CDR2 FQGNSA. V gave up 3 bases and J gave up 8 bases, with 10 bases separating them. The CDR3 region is CASSFPGTEAFF. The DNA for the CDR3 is TGTGCCAGCAGCTTCCCGGGGACAGAAGCTTTCTTT.

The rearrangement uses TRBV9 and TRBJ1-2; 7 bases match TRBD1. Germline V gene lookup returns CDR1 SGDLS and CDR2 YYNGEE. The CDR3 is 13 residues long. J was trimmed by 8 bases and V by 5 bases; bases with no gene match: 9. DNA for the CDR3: TGTGCCAGCAGTGACGGGACAGCTTGGGGCTACACCTTC. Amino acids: CASSDGTAWGYTF.

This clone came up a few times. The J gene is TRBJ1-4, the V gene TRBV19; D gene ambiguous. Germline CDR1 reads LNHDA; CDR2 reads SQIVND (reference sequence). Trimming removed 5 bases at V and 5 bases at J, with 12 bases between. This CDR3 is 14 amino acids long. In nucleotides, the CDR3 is TGTGCCAGTAGTCCTCGTGGCAGGAATGAAAAACTGTTTTTT. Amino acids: CASSPRGRNEKLFF.

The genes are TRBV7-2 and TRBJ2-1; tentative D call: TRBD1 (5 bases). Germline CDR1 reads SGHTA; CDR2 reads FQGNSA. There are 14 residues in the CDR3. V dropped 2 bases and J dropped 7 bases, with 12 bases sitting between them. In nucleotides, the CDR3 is TGTGCCAGCAGCTTAATAGGGGCCCCAAATGAGCAGTTCTTC. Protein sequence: CASSLIGAPNEQFF.

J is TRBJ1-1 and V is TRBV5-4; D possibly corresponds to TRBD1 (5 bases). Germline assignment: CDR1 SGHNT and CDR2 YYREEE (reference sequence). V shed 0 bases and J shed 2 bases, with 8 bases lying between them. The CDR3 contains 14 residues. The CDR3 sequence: CASSLGDSNTEAFF. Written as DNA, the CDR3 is TGTGCCAGCAGCTTGGGAGACAGTAACACTGAAGCTTTCTTT.

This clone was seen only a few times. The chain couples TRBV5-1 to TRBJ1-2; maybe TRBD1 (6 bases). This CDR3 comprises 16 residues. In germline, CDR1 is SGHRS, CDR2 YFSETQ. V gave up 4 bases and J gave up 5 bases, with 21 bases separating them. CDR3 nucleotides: TGCGCCAGCAGCCTAGACCTACAGGGAGACGGGTATGGCTACACCTTC. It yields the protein CASSLDLQGDGYGYTF.

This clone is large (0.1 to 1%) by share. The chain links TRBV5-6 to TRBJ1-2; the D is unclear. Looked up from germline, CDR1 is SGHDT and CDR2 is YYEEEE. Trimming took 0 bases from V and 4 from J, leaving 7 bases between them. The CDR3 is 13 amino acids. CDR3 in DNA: TGTGCCAGCAGCTTGGAGGCGGCCTATGGCTACACCTTC. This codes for CASSLEAAYGYTF.

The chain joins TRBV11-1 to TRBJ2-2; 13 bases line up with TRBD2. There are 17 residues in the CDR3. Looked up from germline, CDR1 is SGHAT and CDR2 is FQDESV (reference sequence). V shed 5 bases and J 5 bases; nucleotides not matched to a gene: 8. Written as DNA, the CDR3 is TGTGCCAGCAGCCTCGGACTAGCGGGGGACCCTACCGGGGAGCTGTTTTTT. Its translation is CASSLGLAGDPTGELFF.

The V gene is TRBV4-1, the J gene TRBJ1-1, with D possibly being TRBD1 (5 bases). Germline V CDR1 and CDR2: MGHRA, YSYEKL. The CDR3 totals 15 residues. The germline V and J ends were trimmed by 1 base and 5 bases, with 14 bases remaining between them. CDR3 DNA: TGCGCCAGCAGCCAAGGGGGGACTTCGGGAACTGAAGCTTTCTTT. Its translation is CASSQGGTSGTEAFF.